This TCR beta chain was sequenced in a study of blood T cell repertoires in COVID-19. Profiling relied on immunoSEQ multiplex PCR, and the TCRdb table lists in-frame clones only, not all of them. Here the sample spans some 73,000 clones, less than 90% being singletons. Sequences were obtained from peripheral blood. This TCR was sampled from a man older than 75 with COVID-19, enrolled during active disease.

CDR3 region: CASSLDRGTGELFF. As DNA, the CDR3 is TGTGCCAGCAGCTTAGACAGGGGCACCGGGGAGCTGTTTTTT. The chain uses TRBV5-5 and TRBJ2-2, with 8 bases lining up with TRBD1. V lost 2 bases, J lost 4 bases, and 1 base stayed unmatched. This CDR3 has 14 residues. Germline V gene data show CDR1 as SGHKS and CDR2 as YYEKEE (reference sequence).